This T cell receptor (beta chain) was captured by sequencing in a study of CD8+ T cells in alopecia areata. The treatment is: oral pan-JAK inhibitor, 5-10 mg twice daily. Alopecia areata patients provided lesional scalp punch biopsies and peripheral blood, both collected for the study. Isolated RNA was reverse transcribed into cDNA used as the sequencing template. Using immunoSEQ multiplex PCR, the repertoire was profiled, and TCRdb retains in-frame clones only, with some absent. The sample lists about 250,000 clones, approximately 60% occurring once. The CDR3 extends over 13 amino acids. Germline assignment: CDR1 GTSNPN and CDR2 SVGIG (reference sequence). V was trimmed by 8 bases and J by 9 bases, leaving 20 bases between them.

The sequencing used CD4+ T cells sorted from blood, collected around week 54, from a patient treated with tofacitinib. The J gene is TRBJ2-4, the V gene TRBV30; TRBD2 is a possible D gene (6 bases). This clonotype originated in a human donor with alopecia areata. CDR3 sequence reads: CAATGDFSVIQYF. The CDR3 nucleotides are TGTGCCGCCACGGGGGACTTTAGTGTCATTCAGTACTTC.